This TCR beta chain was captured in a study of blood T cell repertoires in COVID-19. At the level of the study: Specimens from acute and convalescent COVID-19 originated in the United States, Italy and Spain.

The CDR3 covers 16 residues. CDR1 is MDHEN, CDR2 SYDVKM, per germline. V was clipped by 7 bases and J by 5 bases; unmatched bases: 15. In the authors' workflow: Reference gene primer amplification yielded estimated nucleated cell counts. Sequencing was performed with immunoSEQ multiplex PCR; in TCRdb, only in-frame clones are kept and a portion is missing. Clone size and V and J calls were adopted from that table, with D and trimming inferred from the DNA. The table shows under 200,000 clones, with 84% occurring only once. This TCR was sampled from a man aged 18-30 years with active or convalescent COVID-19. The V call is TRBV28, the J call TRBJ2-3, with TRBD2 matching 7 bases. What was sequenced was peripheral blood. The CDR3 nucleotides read TGTGCCAGCACGTCCGGTGGGGGAGGGCCCAAAGATACGCAGTATTTT. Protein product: CASTSGGGGPKDTQYF.